This T cell receptor (beta chain) appears in the sequencing data of a study of blood T cell repertoires in COVID-19. Study-wide context: The study drew acute and convalescent COVID-19 samples from the United States, Italy and Spain. PBMCs, B-cell-depleted T cells, or T cells provided the cDNA or gDNA that made up the material.

The V end lost 2 bases, the J end lost 7 bases, and 11 bases lay between the germline ends. There are 14 residues in the CDR3. CDR1 and CDR2 (germline): SGHTA, FQGNSA. Authors' analysis steps: Estimation of nucleated cell counts relied on the amplification of reference gene primers. Sequencing used immunoSEQ multiplex PCR; TCRdb keeps in-frame clones, though not all of them. Clonal size and the V and J genes are those of that table, whereas D and trimming came from the DNA. The sample records hundreds of thousands of clones, 75% to 90% being singletons. Sequenced: peripheral blood. The chain recombines TRBV7-2 with TRBJ1-4; D is unclear. This TCR was recovered from a woman in her 30s who had recovered from COVID-19. In DNA form, the CDR3 reads TGTGCCAGCAGCTTAAATCGGGATGGTGAAAAACTGTTTTTT. Protein: CASSLNRDGEKLFF.